These 24 T cell receptor beta chains were all obtained from the same sample, sequenced in a study of shared clonotypes between healthy human individuals. TCRdb's copy holds only in-frame clones and misses some; the assay was immunoSEQ multiplex PCR. Of 900,000 to 1,200,000 clones in the sample, around 78% were seen once. Sequenced: memory CD4+ T cells from PBMCs. The subset denotes: CD45RA-negative fraction. These receptors all stem from a man aged 18 to 35 in good health. Some clones in this sample may be carry-over from other donors' samples.

The CDR3 loop reads CASSQLGTAPTQYF. In DNA form, the CDR3 reads TGTGCCAGCAGCCAACTTGGGACGGCGCCTACGCAGTATTTT. The chain is built from TRBV7-9 and TRBJ2-3; D is possibly TRBD1 or TRBD2 (5 bases each). V was clipped by 5 bases and J by 8 bases, with 17 bases between them. Germline CDR1 is SEHNR and CDR2 is FQNEAQ (reference sequence). The CDR3 loop spans 14 amino acids.

The rearrangement uses TRBV2 and TRBJ1-1, with D unresolved. Per the germline V gene, CDR1 is SNHLY and CDR2 is FYNNEI. The CDR3 spans 14 residues. V was pared by 7 bases and J by 2 bases, with 14 bases between. CDR3 amino acids: CASTVRLSNTEAFF. CDR3 nucleotide sequence: TGTGCCAGCACCGTCCGCTTATCTAACACTGAAGCTTTCTTT.

In this sample, this clone turned up a few times. This chain links TRBV7-2 with TRBJ2-7; D gene unclear. The CDR3 contains 14 residues. V lost 3 bases to trimming and J lost 0 bases, with 9 bases between them. Per the germline V gene, CDR1 is SGHTA and CDR2 is FQGNSA. The CDR3 sequence: CASSLLATSYEQYF. CDR3 in DNA: TGTGCCAGCAGCTTGTTGGCTACCTCCTACGAGCAGTACTTC. Variable domain in full (rest from reference TRBV7-2 and TRBJ2-7): GAGVSQSPSNKVTEKGKDVELRCDPISGHTALYWYRQSLGQGLEFLIYFQGNSAPDKSGLPSDRFSAERTGGSVSTLTIQRTQQEDSAVYLCASSLLATSYEQYFGPGTRLTVT.

The CDR3 coding sequence is TGTGCCAGCAGCTTGGCGCTAGCGGGAGAAGGGGGCGAGCAGTACTTC. This translates into CASSLALAGEGGEQYF. The genes are TRBV4-2 and TRBJ2-7, with 10 bases that match TRBD2. The germline V gene encodes CDR1 LGHNA and CDR2 YNFKEQ. Trimming at V came to 5 bases and at J to 6 bases, leaving 13 bases not matched to a gene. CDR3 length equals 16 residues.

The V gene is TRBV7-2, the J gene TRBJ1-1; TRBD1 aligns across 7 bases. The trim removed 5 bases at V and 0 bases at J, leaving 3 bases unmatched. The germline V gene has CDR1 SGHTA and CDR2 FQGNSA. This CDR3 has 14 amino acids. In nucleotides, the CDR3 is TGTGCCAGCAGCCCAGGACAGGTGAACACTGAAGCTTTCTTT. It yields the protein CASSPGQVNTEAFF.

CDR3 loop: CASSPGMEDSPLHF. For the CDR3, the DNA is TGTGCCAGCAGCCCCGGGATGGAGGATTCACCCCTCCACTTT. This sequence joins TRBV4-2 and TRBJ1-6; D ambiguous. CDR1 is LGHNA, CDR2 YNFKEQ, per germline. This CDR3 comprises 14 residues. The V and J ends lost 4 bases and 8 bases respectively, with 12 bases between them.

This clone has just one count. The chain couples TRBV28 to TRBJ1-4; D is unresolved. Germline values: CDR1 MDHEN, CDR2 SYDVKM. The CDR3 sequence is 15 residues long. Trimming left V 5 bases short and J 8 bases short, with 18 bases between. CDR3 coding DNA: TGTGCCAGCAGTCAAGGACTGATCCTAAGGGAAAAACTGTTTTTT. Its protein is CASSQGLILREKLFF.

This chain joins TRBV28 and TRBJ2-4; tentatively, D is TRBD1 (5 bases). CDR3 length: 13 amino acids. Germline V CDR1 and CDR2: MDHEN, SYDVKM. V was trimmed by 3 bases and J by 9 bases, leaving 12 bases between them. The DNA for the CDR3 is TGTGCCAGCAGTTTTAGGTCCAGGGCCATTCAGTACTTC. This sequence encodes CASSFRSRAIQYF.

The chain uses TRBV5-8 and TRBJ2-3, with TRBD2 identical over 11 bases. Unmatched junction bases numbered 5, after V lost 4 bases and J lost 7 bases. The CDR3 has 14 amino acids. Germline lookup yields CDR1 SGHTS and CDR2 YDEGEE. CDR3 in DNA: TGTGCCAGCAGCCCCACTAGCGGGAGAAATACGCAGTATTTT. Translation gives CASSPTSGRNTQYF.

The table lists this clone with many counts. The rearrangement joins TRBV9 to TRBJ1-2; the D gene is possibly TRBD1 (6 bases). Trimming stripped 0 bases from V and 4 bases from J, with 7 bases between. The CDR3 covers 13 residues. In germline, CDR1 is SGDLS, CDR2 YYNGEE. The CDR3 sequence: CASSVVTGYGYTF. CDR3 nucleotide sequence: TGTGCCAGCAGCGTAGTGACAGGCTATGGCTACACCTTC.

The CDR3 DNA reads as TGCAGCGTGCTCTCAGGGACGGATCAAGAGACCCAGTACTTC. Its translation: CSVLSGTDQETQYF. This rearrangement joins TRBV29-1 to TRBJ2-5; D is possibly TRBD1 or TRBD2 (5 bases each). This CDR3 is built from 14 residues. Germline V gives CDR1 SQVTM, CDR2 ANQGSEA. The V gene lost 6 bases and the J gene lost 2 bases, with 16 bases spanning the gap.

This clone has a single count. The J gene is TRBJ2-2, the V gene TRBV12-2; TRBD2 was called by the table and not checked on the DNA. TRBV12-2 is termed a pseudogene. The CDR3 consists of 17 residues. The CDR3 coding sequence is TGTGCAAGCCGAGCCTTCTCGGGAGTAGGGAACGCCGGGGAGCTGTTTTTT. It specifies CASRAFSGVGNAGELFF.

CDR3 coding DNA: TGTGCCAGCAGCCTAAGGGGGGGGAACACTGAAGCTTTCTTT. The encoded protein is CASSLRGGNTEAFF. V is TRBV6-6 and J is TRBJ1-1; D possibly corresponds to TRBD1 (6 bases). Trimming cost V 6 bases and J 1 base, with 12 bases left between them. CDR3 length: 14 amino acids. Germline-derived CDR1 and CDR2 are MNHNY and SVGAGI (reference sequence).

With regard to this clone: It is likely a read error: a sequence one base away is far more abundant. Lacking the conserved final phenylalanine or tryptophan, this CDR3 likely reflects a read error. V usage is TRBV30 and J usage is TRBJ2-7; D ambiguous. The CDR3 has 13 amino acids. Trimming shortened V by 2 bases and J by 6 bases, and 14 bases separated the two germline ends. CDR1 and CDR2 from the germline V gene are GTSNPN and SVGIG (reference sequence). Here the CDR3 reads CAWSHKASREQYS. The CDR3 coding sequence is TGTGCCTGGAGTCACAAAGCGAGTCGCGAGCAGTACTCC.

Only a few counts were recorded for this clone. The J gene is TRBJ1-4, the V gene TRBV7-8; tentative D call: TRBD1 (5 bases). Germline lookup yields CDR1 SGHVS and CDR2 FQNEAQ. The V gene lost 5 bases and the J gene lost 4 bases, with 11 bases spanning the gap. CDR3 length: 14 residues. In DNA form, the CDR3 reads TGTGCCAGCAGCCCGACGGGGCTTAATGAAAAACTGTTTTTT. Translating it yields CASSPTGLNEKLFF.

The rearrangement uses TRBV7-2 and TRBJ2-1, with 8 bases fitting TRBD1. CDR3 length: 15 residues. V lost 5 bases, J lost 6 bases, and 9 bases stayed unmatched. Germline V gene data show CDR1 as SGHTA and CDR2 as FQGNSA. CDR3 region: CASSRRQGTPNEQFF. CDR3 in DNA: TGTGCCAGCAGCAGACGACAGGGGACTCCCAATGAGCAGTTCTTC.

This clone was seen only a few times. The sample holds other DNA sequences that translate to the same CDR3. The chain links TRBV18 to TRBJ2-2; D perhaps matches TRBD2 (5 bases). The V gene's germline CDR1 is KGHSH and CDR2 LQKENI. The V end lost 3 bases, the J end lost 1 base, and 6 bases lay between the germline ends. This CDR3 contains 14 residues. The CDR3 sequence is CASSPAGNTGELFF. CDR3 in DNA: TGTGCCAGCTCACCGGCGGGGAACACCGGGGAGCTGTTTTTT. Drawing the rest from reference TRBV18 and TRBJ2-2, the complete variable domain is NAGVMQNPRHLVRRRGQEARLRCSPMKGHSHVYWYRQLPEEGLKFMVYLQKENIIDESGMPKERFSAEFPKEGPSILRIQQVVRGDSAAYFCASSPAGNTGELFFGEGSRLTVL.

The chain uses TRBV5-8 and TRBJ2-5, with TRBD1 as a possible D gene (6 bases). V lost 2 bases and J lost 3, with 11 bases in between. The germline gives CDR1 SGHTS, CDR2 YDEGEE. The CDR3 covers 14 residues. Here the CDR3 reads CASSLIGGEETQYF. The DNA for the CDR3 is TGTGCCAGCAGCTTAATTGGGGGCGAAGAGACCCAGTACTTC.

The chain joins TRBV30 to TRBJ1-5; the match to TRBD1 covers 9 bases. Trimming at V came to 5 bases and at J to 9 bases, leaving 8 bases not matched to a gene. The CDR3 is made up of 13 amino acids. Per the germline V gene, CDR1 is GTSNPN and CDR2 is SVGIG (reference sequence). In DNA, the CDR3 is TGTGCCTGGGGGGGACAGGGTGGTCGGCCCCAGCATTTT. Its translation: CAWGGQGGRPQHF.

The sample holds a few counts of this clone. The same CDR3 also results from other DNA sequences found in this sample. The V call is TRBV18, the J call TRBJ2-3; 10 bases map to TRBD2. Losses at the gene ends were 6 bases for V and 2 bases for J; bases not matched to a gene: 8. Germline V gene lookup returns CDR1 KGHSH and CDR2 LQKENI. The CDR3 sequence is 16 residues long. CDR3 in amino acids: CASSPRTSGSTDTQYF. The CDR3 DNA sequence: TGTGCCAGCTCTCCGCGGACTAGCGGATCCACAGATACGCAGTATTTT.

The chain has TRBV19 and TRBJ2-2; 7 bases line up with TRBD2. CDR3 size: 19 residues. Germline CDR1 is LNHDA and CDR2 is SQIVND (reference sequence). J was trimmed by 1 base and V by 6 bases; bases with no gene match: 17. CDR3 region: CASSLGYKPREVNTGELFF. CDR3 coding DNA: TGTGCCAGTAGCTTAGGCTATAAGCCCCGGGAGGTGAACACCGGGGAGCTGTTTTTT.

CDR3 bases: TGCGCCAGCAGCGCTAGCGGGGGCCTAAAAAACAATGAGCAGTTCTTC. As protein: CASSASGGLKNNEQFF. The J gene is TRBJ2-1, the V gene TRBV5-1, with 10 bases that match TRBD2. Germline loops: CDR1 SGHRS, CDR2 YFSETQ. After removal of 4 bases from V and 5 bases from J, the junction contained 9 bases not matched to a gene. CDR3 length equals 16 residues.

This clone was detected only once. This chain connects TRBV5-8 to TRBJ1-2; no firm D call. V lost 3 bases and J 0 bases, leaving 9 bases between the germline ends. Germline loops: CDR1 SGHTS, CDR2 YDEGEE. CDR3 length equals 14 residues. In DNA, the CDR3 is TGTGCCAGCAGCTCTTTCTACGCTAACTATGGCTACACCTTC. It encodes CASSSFYANYGYTF.

Note on this clone: A much larger clone lies one base from this, so it may be a read error. The chain couples TRBV7-7 to TRBJ2-5; TRBD1 matches 11 bases. Germline V gene lookup returns CDR1 SSHAT and CDR2 FNYEAQ (reference sequence). There are 14 residues in the CDR3. V trimming: 5 bases; J trimming: 5 bases; junction bases outside the gene matches: 4. CDR3 DNA sequence: TGTGCCAGCAGCCCGGACAGGGGGCAGGAGACCCAGTACTTC. Its protein is CASSPDRGQETQYF.